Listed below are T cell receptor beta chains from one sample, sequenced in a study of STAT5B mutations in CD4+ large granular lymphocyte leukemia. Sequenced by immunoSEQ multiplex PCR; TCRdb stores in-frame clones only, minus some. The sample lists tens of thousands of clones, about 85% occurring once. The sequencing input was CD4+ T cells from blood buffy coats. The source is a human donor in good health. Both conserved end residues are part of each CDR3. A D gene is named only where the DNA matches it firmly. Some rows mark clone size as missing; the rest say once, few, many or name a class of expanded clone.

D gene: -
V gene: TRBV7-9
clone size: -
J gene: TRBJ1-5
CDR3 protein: CASSLGTNQPQHF
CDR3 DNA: TGTGCCAGCAGCCTGGGGACAAATCAGCCCCAGCATTTT

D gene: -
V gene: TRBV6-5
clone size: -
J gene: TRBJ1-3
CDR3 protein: CASSYSKLLSGNTIYF
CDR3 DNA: TGTGCCAGCAGTTACTCGAAGCTCCTCTCTGGAAACACCATATATTTT

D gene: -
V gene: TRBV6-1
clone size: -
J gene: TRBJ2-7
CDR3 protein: CASSEYPIEQYF
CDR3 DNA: TGTGCCAGCAGTGAATATCCGATCGAGCAGTACTTC

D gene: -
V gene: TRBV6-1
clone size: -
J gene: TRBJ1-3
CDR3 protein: CASSVRENSGNTIYF
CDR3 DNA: TGTGCCAGCAGTGTTCGGGAAAACTCTGGAAACACCATATATTTT

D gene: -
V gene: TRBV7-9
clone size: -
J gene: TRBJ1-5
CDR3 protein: CASSSSGGERNQPQHF
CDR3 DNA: TGTGCCAGCAGCTCCTCTGGAGGAGAACGCAATCAGCCCCAGCATTTT

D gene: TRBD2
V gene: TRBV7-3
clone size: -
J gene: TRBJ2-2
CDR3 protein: CASSLMMTSGRENTGELFF
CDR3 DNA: TGTGCCAGCAGCTTAATGATGACTAGCGGGAGGGAAAACACCGGGGAGCTGTTTTTT

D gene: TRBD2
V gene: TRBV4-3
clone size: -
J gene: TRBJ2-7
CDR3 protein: CASSQGTSVAYEQYF
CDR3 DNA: TGCGCCAGCAGCCAAGGGACTAGCGTTGCCTACGAGCAGTACTTC

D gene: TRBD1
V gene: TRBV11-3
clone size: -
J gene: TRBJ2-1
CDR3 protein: CASARDRGSNEQFF
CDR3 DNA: TGTGCCAGCGCTAGGGACAGGGGCTCCAATGAGCAGTTCTTC

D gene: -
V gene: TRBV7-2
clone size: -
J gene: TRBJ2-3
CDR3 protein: CASSQSLAEGDTQYF
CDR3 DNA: TGTGCCAGCAGTCAATCATTGGCCGAGGGGGATACGCAGTATTTT

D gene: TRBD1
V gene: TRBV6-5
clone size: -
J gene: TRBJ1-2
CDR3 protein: CASSDRGRRYTF
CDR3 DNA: TGTGCCAGCAGCGACAGGGGAAGACGCTACACCTTC

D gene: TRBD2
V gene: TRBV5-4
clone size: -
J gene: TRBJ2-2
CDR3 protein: CASSWPSGRADTGELFF
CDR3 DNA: TGTGCCAGCAGCTGGCCTAGCGGGAGGGCCGACACCGGGGAGCTGTTTTTT

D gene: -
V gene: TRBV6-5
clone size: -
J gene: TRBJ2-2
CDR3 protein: CASSQGATGELFF
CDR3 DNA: TGTGCCAGCAGTCAGGGTGCCACCGGGGAGCTGTTTTTT

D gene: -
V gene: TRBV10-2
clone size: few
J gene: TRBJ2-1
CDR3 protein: CASSDPSANYNEQFF
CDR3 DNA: TGCGCCAGCAGTGATCCTAGCGCGAACTACAATGAGCAGTTCTTC

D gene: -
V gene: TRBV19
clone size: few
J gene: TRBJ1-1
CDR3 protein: CASTSGAAPLNTEAFF
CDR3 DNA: TGTGCCAGTACCTCGGGGGCTGCGCCTTTGAACACTGAAGCTTTCTTT

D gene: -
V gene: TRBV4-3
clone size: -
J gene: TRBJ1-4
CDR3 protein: CASSRKNRDEKLFF
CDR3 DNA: TGCGCCAGCAGCCGGAAGAACAGGGACGAAAAACTGTTTTTT

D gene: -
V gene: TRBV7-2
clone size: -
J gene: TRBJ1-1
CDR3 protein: CASSPQGRDTEAFF
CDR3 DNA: TGTGCCAGCAGTCCCCAGGGAAGAGACACTGAAGCTTTCTTT

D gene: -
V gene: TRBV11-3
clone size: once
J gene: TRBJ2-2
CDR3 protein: CASSFGNANTGELFF
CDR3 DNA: TGTGCCAGCAGCTTCGGCAACGCGAACACCGGGGAGCTGTTTTTT

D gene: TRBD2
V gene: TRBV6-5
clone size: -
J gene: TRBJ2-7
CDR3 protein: CASSSGRDYEQYF
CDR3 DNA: TGTGCCAGCAGTAGCGGGAGGGACTACGAGCAGTACTTC

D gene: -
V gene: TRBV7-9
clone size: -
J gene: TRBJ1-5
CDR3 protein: CASSIQDGQPQHF
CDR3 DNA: TGTGCCAGCAGCATACAGGACGGTCAGCCCCAGCATTTT

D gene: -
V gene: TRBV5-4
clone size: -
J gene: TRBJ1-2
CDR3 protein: CASSLGGGVDYGYTF
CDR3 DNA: TGTGCCAGCAGCCTGGGGGGGGGCGTAGACTATGGCTACACCTTC

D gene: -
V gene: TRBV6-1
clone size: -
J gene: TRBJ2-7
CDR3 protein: CASSEGLGNYEQYF
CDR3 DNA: TGTGCCAGCAGTGAAGGTCTGGGAAACTACGAGCAGTACTTC

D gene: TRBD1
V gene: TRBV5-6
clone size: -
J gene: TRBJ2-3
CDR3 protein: CASNQQGVITDTQYF
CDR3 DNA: TGTGCCAGCAACCAACAGGGGGTTATCACAGATACGCAGTATTTT

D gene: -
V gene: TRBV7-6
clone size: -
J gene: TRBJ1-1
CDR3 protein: CASSGPRPTGNLMNTEAFF
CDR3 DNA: TGTGCCAGCAGCGGACCCCGGCCTACAGGCAACCTAATGAACACTGAAGCTTTCTTT

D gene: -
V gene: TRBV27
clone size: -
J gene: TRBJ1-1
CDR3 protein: CASSAPPTSFF
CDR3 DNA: TGTGCCAGCAGTGCCCCCCCCACATCTTTCTTT

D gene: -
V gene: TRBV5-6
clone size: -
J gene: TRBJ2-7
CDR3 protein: CASSLAGSTGLEQYF
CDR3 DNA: TGTGCCAGCAGCTTGGCCGGGTCCACCGGGCTCGAGCAGTACTTC

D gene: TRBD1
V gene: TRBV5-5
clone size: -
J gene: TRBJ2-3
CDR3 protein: CASSSRGIADTQYF
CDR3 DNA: TGTGCCAGCAGCTCCAGGGGGATAGCAGATACGCAGTATTTT

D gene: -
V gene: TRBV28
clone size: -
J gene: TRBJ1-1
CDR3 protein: CASRTPGTTEAFF
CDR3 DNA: TGTGCCAGTCGGACTCCCGGAACCACTGAAGCTTTCTTT

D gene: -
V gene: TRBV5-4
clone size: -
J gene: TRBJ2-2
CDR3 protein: CASKQYRVGTGELFF
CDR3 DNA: TGTGCCAGCAAGCAATACAGGGTCGGAACCGGGGAGCTGTTTTTT

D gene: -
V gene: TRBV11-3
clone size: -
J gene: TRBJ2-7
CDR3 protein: CASSPEQGSYEQYF
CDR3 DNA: TGTGCCAGCAGCCCGGAACAGGGATCCTACGAGCAGTACTTC

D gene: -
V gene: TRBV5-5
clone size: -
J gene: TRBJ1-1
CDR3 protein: CASSLRQWGAEAFF
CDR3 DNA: TGTGCCAGCAGCCTAAGACAATGGGGGGCTGAAGCTTTCTTT

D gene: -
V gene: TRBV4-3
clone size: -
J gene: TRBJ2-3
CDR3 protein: CASSQEGVRAGSDTQYF
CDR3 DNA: TGCGCCAGCAGCCAAGAGGGGGTCCGCGCGGGTTCAGATACGCAGTATTTT

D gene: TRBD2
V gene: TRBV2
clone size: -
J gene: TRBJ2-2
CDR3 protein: CAIRLAGASTGELFF
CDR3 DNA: TGTGCCATACGACTAGCGGGGGCGAGCACCGGGGAGCTGTTTTTT

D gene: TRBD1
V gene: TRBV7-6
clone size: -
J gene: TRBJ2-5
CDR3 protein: CASSPGQGKETQYF
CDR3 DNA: TGTGCCAGCAGCCCGGGACAGGGAAAAGAGACCCAGTACTTC

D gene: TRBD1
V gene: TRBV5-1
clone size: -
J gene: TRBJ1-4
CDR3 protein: CASSSGQGDEKLFF
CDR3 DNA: TGCGCCAGCAGCTCAGGACAGGGCGATGAAAAACTGTTTTTT

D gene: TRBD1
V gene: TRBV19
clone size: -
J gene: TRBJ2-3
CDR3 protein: CASSTTGTGGRDTQYF
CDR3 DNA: TGTGCCAGTTCCACGACCGGGACAGGGGGCCGTGATACGCAGTATTTT

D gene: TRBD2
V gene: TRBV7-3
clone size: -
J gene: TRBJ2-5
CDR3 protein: CASSLSSGETQYF
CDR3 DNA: TGTGCCAGCAGCTTATCTAGCGGGGAGACCCAGTACTTC

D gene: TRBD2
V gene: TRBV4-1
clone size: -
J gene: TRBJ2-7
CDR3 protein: CASSKTSGGSYEQYF
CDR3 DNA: TGCGCCAGCAGCAAAACTAGCGGGGGCTCCTACGAGCAGTACTTC

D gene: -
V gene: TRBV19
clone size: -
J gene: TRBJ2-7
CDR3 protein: CASSIGSAYAYEEQYF
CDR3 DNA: TGTGCCAGTAGTATCGGATCGGCCTATGCCTACGAAGAGCAGTACTTC

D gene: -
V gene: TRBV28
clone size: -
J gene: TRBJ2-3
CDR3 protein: CASSRGFGTDTQYF
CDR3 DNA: TGTGCCAGCAGCCGGGGGTTTGGCACAGATACGCAGTATTTT

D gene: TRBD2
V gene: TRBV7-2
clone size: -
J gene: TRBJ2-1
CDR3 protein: CASSLGLAGSISRNEQFF
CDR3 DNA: TGTGCCAGCAGCTTAGGCCTAGCGGGATCCATCTCTCGCAATGAGCAGTTCTTC

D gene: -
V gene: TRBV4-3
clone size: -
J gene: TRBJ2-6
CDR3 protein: CASSQSWGSGANVLTF
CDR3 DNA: TGCGCCAGCAGCCAAAGCTGGGGCTCTGGGGCCAACGTCCTGACTTTC

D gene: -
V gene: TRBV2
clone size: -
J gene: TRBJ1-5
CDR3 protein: CASSLATSNQPQHF
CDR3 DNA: TGTGCCAGCAGTCTGGCGACTAGCAATCAGCCCCAGCATTTT

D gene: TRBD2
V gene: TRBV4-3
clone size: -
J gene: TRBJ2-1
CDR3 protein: CASSLGLAGGYNEQFF
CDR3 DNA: TGCGCCAGCAGCCTAGGACTAGCGGGAGGATACAATGAGCAGTTCTTC

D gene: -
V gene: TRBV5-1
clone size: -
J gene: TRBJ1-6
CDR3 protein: CASSLAPGNNSPLHF
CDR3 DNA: TGCGCCAGCAGCTTGGCGCCAGGGAATAATTCACCCCTCCACTTT

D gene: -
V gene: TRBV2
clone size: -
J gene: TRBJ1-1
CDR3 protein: CASRDQGGTEAFF
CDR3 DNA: TGTGCCAGCAGGGACCAGGGTGGCACTGAAGCTTTCTTT

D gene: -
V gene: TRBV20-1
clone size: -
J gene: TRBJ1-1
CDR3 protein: CSPSEAFF
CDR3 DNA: TGCAGCCCGTCTGAAGCTTTCTTT

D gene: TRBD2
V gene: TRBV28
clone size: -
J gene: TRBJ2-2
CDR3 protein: CASLPPGLAGVGSGELFF
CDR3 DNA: TGTGCCAGCCTCCCCCCCGGACTAGCGGGAGTTGGGAGCGGGGAGCTGTTTTTT

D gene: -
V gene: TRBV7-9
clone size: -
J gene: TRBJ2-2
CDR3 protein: CASSLAAGYGELFF
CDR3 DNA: TGTGCCAGCAGCTTAGCGGCGGGGTACGGGGAGCTGTTTTTT

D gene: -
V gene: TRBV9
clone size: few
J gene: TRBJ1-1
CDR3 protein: CASSETVNTEAFF
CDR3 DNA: TGTGCCAGCAGCGAGACAGTTAACACTGAAGCTTTCTTT

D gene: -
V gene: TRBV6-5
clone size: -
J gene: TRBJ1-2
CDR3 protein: CASRRDGTSYGYTF
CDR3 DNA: TGTGCCAGCAGAAGGGACGGAACATCCTATGGCTACACCTTC

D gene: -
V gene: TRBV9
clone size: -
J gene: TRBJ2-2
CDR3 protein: CASSVLPSQNTGELFF
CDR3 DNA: TGTGCCAGCAGCGTACTCCCTAGCCAGAACACCGGGGAGCTGTTTTTT

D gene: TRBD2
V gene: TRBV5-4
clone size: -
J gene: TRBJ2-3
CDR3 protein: CASSLAAGADTQYF
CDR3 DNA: TGTGCCAGCAGCTTAGCGGCGGGAGCGGATACGCAGTATTTT

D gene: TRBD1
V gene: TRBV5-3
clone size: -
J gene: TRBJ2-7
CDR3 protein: CARSLGGTGNHEQYF
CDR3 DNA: TGTGCCAGAAGCTTGGGGGGGACAGGGAACCACGAGCAGTACTTC